This T cell receptor beta chain was captured in a study of Ad26.COV2.S vaccination and SARS-CoV-2 variants. In the study overall: Of the COV1001 trial arms, the Ad26.COV2.S arm included the donor. Intramuscular Ad26.COV2.S at 5x10^10 or 1x10^11 viral particles. Study observations and caveats: After vaccination, substantial breadth of spike-specific CD8+ and CD4+ responses was reported. The TCR breadth and depth analyses may have produced an underestimate of total T cell responses.

Remarks on this clone: Its target is unknown.

The repertoire was sequenced with immunoSEQ multiplex PCR; TCRdb's copy has only in-frame clones and lacks some. The table records 350,000 to 500,000 clones, approximately 89% of them present only once. This sample's treatment: about 20 received Ad26.COV2.S at low or high dose, single or two shots; a few received placebo; per-sample allocation not given. Samples were taken on day 63 after the first vaccine or placebo injection. The receptor was isolated from a person between 18 and 59 years old who received the Ad26.COV2.S COVID-19 vaccine or a placebo. The source was peripheral blood, collected in a trial of Ad26.COV2.S vaccine versus placebo.

The CDR3 nucleotides read TGTGCCAGCAGCCCAACAGGGGAAGCGGGGGGCTACACCTTC. Translation: CASSPTGEAGGYTF. This chain uses TRBV3-1 (or the pseudogene TRBV3-2) with TRBJ1-2; TRBD1 aligns across 7 bases. The V segment lost 4 bases and the J segment 8 bases; nucleotides outside the gene matches: 10. Germline CDR1 and CDR2: LGHDT and YNNKEL (reference sequence). CDR3 size: 14 residues.